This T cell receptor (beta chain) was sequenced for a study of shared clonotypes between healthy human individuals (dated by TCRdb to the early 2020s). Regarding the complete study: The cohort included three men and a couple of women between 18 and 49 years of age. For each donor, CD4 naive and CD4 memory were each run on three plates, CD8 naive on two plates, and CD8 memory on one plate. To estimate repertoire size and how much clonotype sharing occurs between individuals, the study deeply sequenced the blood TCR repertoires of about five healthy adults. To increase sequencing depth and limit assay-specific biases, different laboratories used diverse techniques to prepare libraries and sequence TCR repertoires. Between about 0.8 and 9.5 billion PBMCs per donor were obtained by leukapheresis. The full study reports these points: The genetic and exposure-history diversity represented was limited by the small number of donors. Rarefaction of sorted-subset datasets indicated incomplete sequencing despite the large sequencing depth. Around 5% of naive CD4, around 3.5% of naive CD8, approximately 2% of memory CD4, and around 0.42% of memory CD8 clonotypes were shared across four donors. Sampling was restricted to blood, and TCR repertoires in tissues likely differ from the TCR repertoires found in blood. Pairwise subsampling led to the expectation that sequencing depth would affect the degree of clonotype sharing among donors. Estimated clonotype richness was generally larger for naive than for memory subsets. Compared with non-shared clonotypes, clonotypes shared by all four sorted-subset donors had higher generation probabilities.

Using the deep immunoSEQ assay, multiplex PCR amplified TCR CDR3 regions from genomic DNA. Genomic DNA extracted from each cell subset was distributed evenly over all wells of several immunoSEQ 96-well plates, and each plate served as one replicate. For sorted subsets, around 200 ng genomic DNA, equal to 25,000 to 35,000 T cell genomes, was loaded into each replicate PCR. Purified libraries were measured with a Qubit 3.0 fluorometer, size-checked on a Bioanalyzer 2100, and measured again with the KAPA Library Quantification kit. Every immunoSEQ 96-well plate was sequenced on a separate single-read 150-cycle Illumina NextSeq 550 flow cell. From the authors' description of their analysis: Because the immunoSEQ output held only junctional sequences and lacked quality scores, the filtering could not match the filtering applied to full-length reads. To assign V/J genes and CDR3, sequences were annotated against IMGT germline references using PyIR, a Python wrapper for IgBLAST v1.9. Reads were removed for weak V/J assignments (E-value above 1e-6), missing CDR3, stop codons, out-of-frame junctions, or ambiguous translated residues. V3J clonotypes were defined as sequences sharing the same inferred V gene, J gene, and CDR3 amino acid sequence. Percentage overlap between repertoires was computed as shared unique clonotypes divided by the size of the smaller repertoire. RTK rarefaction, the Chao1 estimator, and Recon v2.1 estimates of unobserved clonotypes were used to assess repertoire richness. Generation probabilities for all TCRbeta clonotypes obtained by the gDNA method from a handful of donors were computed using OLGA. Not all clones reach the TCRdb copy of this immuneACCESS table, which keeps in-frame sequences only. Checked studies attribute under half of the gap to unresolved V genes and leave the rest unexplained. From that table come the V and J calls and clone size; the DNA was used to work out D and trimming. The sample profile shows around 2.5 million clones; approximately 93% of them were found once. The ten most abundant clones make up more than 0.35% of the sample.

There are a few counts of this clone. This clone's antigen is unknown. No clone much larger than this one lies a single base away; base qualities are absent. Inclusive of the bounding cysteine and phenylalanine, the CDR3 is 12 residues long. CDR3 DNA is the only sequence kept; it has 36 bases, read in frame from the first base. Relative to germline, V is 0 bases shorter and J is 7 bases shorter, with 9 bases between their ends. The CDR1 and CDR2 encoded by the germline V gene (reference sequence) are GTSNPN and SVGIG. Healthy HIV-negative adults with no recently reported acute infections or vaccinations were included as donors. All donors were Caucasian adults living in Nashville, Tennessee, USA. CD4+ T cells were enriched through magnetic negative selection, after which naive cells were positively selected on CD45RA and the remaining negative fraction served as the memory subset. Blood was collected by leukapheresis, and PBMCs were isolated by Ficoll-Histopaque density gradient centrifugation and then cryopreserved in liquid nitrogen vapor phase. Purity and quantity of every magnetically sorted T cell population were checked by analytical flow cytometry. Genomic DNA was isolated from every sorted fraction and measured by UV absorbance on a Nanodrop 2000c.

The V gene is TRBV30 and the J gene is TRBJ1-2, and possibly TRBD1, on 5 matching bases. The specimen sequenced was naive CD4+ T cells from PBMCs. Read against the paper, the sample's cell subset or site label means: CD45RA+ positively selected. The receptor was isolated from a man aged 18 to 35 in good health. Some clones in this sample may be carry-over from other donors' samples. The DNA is TGTGCCTGGAGTGTACTAGGGACTGGCTACACCTTC. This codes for CAWSVLGTGYTF.